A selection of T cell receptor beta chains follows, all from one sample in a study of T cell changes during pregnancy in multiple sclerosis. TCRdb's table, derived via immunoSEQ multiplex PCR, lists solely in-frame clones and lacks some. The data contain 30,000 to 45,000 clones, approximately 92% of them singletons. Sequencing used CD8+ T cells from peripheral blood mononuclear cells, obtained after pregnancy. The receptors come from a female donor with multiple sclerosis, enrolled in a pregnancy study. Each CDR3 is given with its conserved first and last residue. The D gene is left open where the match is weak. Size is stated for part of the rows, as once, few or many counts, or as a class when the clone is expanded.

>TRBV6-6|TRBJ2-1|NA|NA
TGTGCCAGCAGTTACTCGAGTGGGGACTGGCCGGGTGAGCAGTTCTTC
CASSYSSGDWPGEQFF
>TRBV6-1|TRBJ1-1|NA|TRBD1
TGTGCCAGCAGTGCTAAGGACAGGGGTTTTAGGACCACTGAAGCTTTCTTT
CASSAKDRGFRTTEAFF
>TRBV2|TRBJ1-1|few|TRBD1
TGTGCCACCTACCGACAGGGGGGGACTGATGGCACTGAAGCTTTCTTT
CATYRQGGTDGTEAFF
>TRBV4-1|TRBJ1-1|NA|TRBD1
TGCGCCAGCAGCCTAAATTCGGGACAGGGCAACTTTCGGAGGACTGAAGCTTTCTTT
CASSLNSGQGNFRRTEAFF
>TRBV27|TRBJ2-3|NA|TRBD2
TGTGCCAGCAGTACAGCTAGCGGGAGCGCCACTCCTATCACAGATACGCAGTATTTT
CASSTASGSATPITDTQYF
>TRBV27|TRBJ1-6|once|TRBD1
TGTGCCAGCAGTTTAAACAGGGGGCCTATCTCCTATAATTCACCCCTCCACTTT
CASSLNRGPISYNSPLHF
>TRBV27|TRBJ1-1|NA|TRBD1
TGTGCCAGCAGTGCAGGGGGAGTTGAAGCTTTCTTT
CASSAGGVEAFF
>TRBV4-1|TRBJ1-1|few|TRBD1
TGCGCCAGCAGCCTGGACAGGGGGGGTGAAGCTTTCTTT
CASSLDRGGEAFF
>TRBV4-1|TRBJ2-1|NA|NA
TGCGCCAGCAGCCCGGTATGGAGGGGCAATGAGCAGTTCTTC
CASSPVWRGNEQFF
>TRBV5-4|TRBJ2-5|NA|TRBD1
TGTGCCAGCAGCTTGAGAGGGGGCAGGGAGACCCAGTACTTC
CASSLRGGRETQYF
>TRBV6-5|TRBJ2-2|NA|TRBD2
TGTGCCAGCAGTTACGGCGGGGGGGCCGGGGGGCTGTTTTTT
CASSYGGGAGGLFF
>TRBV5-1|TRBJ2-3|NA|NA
TGCGCCAGCAGCTGGGGCGGGACCCCTGGCGATACGCAGTATTTT
CASSWGGTPGDTQYF
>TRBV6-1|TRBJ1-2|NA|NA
TGTGCCAGCAGTGACATGACAGTCTATGGCTACACCTTC
CASSDMTVYGYTF
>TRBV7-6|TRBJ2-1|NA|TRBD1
TGTGCCAGCAGCTTAAGGGGGCAGAATGAGCAGTTCTTC
CASSLRGQNEQFF
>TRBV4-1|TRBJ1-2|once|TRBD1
TGCGCCAGCAGCCCGCCGGGACAGGGGGCGCAGGGGACATTTTATGGCTACACCTTC
CASSPPGQGAQGTFYGYTF
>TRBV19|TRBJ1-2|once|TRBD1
TGTGCCAGTAATGGCAGGGGGGACTATGGCTACACCTTC
CASNGRGDYGYTF
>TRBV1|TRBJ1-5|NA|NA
TGCACCAGCAGCCGCCGACCGCTAGGAACAGTCGAGGAAGGGGCCCAGCATTTT
CTSSRRPLGTVEEGAQHF
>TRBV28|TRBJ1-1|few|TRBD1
TGTGCCAGCAGCATACAGGGGCGGGAAGCTTTCTTT
CASSIQGREAFF
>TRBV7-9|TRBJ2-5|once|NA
TGTGCCAGCAGCTTAGCGACAGCACAAGAGACCCAGTACTTC
CASSLATAQETQYF
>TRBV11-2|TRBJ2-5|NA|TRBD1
TGTGCCAGCAGCTTAGATCAGGGGGTACGGGAGACCCAGTACTTC
CASSLDQGVRETQYF
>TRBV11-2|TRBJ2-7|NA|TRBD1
TGTGCCAGCAGCTTAACTTCAGGCAGGGGGCGTGAGCAGTACTTC
CASSLTSGRGREQYF
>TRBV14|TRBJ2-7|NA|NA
TGTGCCAGCAGCCAAGGCAGGGTGGGTTCCTACGAGCAGTACTTC
CASSQGRVGSYEQYF
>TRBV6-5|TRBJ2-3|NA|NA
TGTGCCAGCAGTTACTCGAACTGGGATACGCAGTATTTT
CASSYSNWDTQYF
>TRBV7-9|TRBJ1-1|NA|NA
TGTGCCAGCAGCAGAAACAACCGACAGAGTATGAACACTGAAGCTTTCTTT
CASSRNNRQSMNTEAFF
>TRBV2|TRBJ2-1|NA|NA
TGTGCCAGCAGGACTTACAATGAGCAGTTCTTC
CASRTYNEQFF
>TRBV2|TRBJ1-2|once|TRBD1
TGTGCCAGCAAAACTACATCATCAGGGGGGTCGGGTTATGGCTACACCTTC
CASKTTSSGGSGYGYTF
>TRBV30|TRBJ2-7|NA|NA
TGTGCCTGGGGTTATGTGAGCGAGCAGTACTTC
CAWGYVSEQYF
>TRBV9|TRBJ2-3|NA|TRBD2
TGTGCCAGCAGCGTGGCGGGAGGGGAAAATACGCAGTATTTT
CASSVAGGENTQYF
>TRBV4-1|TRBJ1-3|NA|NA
TGCGCCAGCAGCCAAGATAGATTGCAGGACTCTGGAAACACCATATATTTT
CASSQDRLQDSGNTIYF
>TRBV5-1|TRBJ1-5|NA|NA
TGCGCCAGCAGCCCTACCTCCCACCGGGGGACGCATCGGAGCAATCAGCCCCAGCATTTT
CASSPTSHRGTHRSNQPQHF
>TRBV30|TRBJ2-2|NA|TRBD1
TGTGCCTGGAGTGAACAGGGGGCGGACACCGGGGAGCTGTTTTTT
CAWSEQGADTGELFF
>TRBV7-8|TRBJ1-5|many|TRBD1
TGTGCCAGCAGCTCGACAGGGGGCGTTCAGCCCCAGCATTTT
CASSSTGGVQPQHF
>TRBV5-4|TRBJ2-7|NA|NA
TGTGCCAGCAGCTGGGGGAACAGGGCCCACGAGCAGTACTTC
CASSWGNRAHEQYF
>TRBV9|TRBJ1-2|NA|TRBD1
TGTGCCAGCAGCATCGGGACAGGGGCTGGGTATGGCTACACCTTC
CASSIGTGAGYGYTF
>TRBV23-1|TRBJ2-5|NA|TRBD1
TGCGCCAGCAGTCACAGGGGGCGGGAGACCCAGTACTTC
CASSHRGRETQYF
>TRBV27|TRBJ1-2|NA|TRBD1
TGTGCCAGCAGCCCCCGTACAGGGGTCGATTATGGCTACACCTTC
CASSPRTGVDYGYTF
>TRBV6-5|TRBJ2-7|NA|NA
TGTGCCAGCAGTTACTCGCTCGAGGCCTACGAGCAGTACTTC
CASSYSLEAYEQYF
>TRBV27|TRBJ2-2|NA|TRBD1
TGTGCCAGCAGCGTACAGGGGGCGGGGACCGGGGAGCTGTTTTTT
CASSVQGAGTGELFF
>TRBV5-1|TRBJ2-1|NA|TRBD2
TGCGCCAGCGCTAGGACTAGCGGGGGTGAGCAGTTCTTC
CASARTSGGEQFF
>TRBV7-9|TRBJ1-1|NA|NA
TGTGCCAGCAGCGACTTGGGTACCGTGGGGCCTGAAGCTTTCTTT
CASSDLGTVGPEAFF
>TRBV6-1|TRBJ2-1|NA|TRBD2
TGTGCCAGCAGTGAAGCTAGCGGGAATTACAATGAGCAGTTCTTC
CASSEASGNYNEQFF
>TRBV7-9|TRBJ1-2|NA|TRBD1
TGTGCCAGCAGCACGAACGAACAGGGGCCCAACTATGGCTACACCTTC
CASSTNEQGPNYGYTF
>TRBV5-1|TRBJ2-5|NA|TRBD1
TGCGCCAGCAGCCCCTCGACAGGGGGGACCTACCAAGAGACCCAGTACTTC
CASSPSTGGTYQETQYF
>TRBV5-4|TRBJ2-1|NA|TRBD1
TGTGCCAGCAGCCTACCGGGACAGGGATCCGATGAGCAGTTCTTC
CASSLPGQGSDEQFF
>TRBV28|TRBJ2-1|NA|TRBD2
TGTGCCAGCAGTTTATTCACGGGAGGGCCTAGCTCCTACAATGAGCAGTTCTTC
CASSLFTGGPSSYNEQFF
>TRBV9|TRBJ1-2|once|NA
TGTGCCAGCAGCCCAGAGGGAGGGATACGGGCCAACTATGGCTACACCTTC
CASSPEGGIRANYGYTF
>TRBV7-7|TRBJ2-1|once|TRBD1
TGTGCCAGCGCCCGGGACAGGGACGACAATGAGCAGTTCTTC
CASARDRDDNEQFF
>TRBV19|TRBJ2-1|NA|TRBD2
TGTGCCAGCGCCGGACTAGCGACAGATGAGCAGTTCTTC
CASAGLATDEQFF
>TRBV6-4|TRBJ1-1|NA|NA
TGTGCCAGCAGTGATAAGGAAGGGGGCACTGAAGCTTTCTTT
CASSDKEGGTEAFF
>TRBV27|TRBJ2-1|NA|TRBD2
TGTGCCAGCAGTCCTATGGGACTAGCCTTTTACAATGAGCAGTTCTTC
CASSPMGLAFYNEQFF